This entry lists 8 T cell receptor beta chains sequenced from one sample in a study of vaccination and CD4 T cells after COVID-19. CD4+ T cells that had been cultured provided DNA sequenced with the Oncomine TCR Beta short-read assay. One entry per CDR3 protein results from TCRdb running MiXCR on the PCR reads. Of some 11,000 distinct CDR3 sequences listed, 64% are singletons. Their antigens are not known. The treatment is: 10-day PBMC culture with coronavirus spike peptide pools or control peptides (ViraFEST assay). The sequencing input was CD4+ T cells from blood, cultured in vitro. These receptor sequences come from a human donor who had recovered from COVID-19.

The V call is TRBV6-2 or TRBV6-3, the J call TRBJ1-2, with 9 bases aligning to TRBD1. Germline V CDR1 and CDR2: MNHEY, SVGEGT. The CDR3 is 16 residues long. Unmatched junction bases numbered 12, after V lost 6 bases and J lost 4 bases. The CDR3 is CASRSLKQGAGYGYTF. The CDR3 coding sequence is TGTGCCAGCAGGTCACTTAAACAGGGGGCAGGCTATGGCTACACCTTC.

The chain carries TRBV19 and TRBJ1-1; perhaps TRBD1 as D (5 bases). Trimming stripped 7 bases from V and 0 bases from J, with 9 bases between. This CDR3 contains 13 residues. Per the germline V gene, CDR1 is LNHDA and CDR2 is SQIVND (reference sequence). CDR3 coding DNA: TGTGCCAGTAATCGACAGTTGAACACTGAAGCTTTCTTT. The encoded protein is CASNRQLNTEAFF.

V and J are TRBV6-1 and TRBJ2-5; D might be TRBD1 (7 bases). This CDR3 contains 15 residues. V was cut by 5 bases and J by 5 bases, with 18 bases left in between. Germline assignment: CDR1 MNHNS and CDR2 SASEGT. CDR3 DNA: TGTGCCAGCAGTCAGACAGGGCGGGAAGGGGAGACCCAGTACTTC. It yields the protein CASSQTGREGETQYF.

V is TRBV19 and J is TRBJ1-2; D gene uncertain. The CDR3 contains 13 residues. CDR1 and CDR2 from the germline V gene are LNHDA and SQIVND (reference sequence). V was cut by 3 bases and J by 0 bases, with 5 bases left in between. Here the CDR3 reads CASSIAANYGYTF. The CDR3, as DNA: TGTGCCAGTAGTATTGCTGCTAACTATGGCTACACCTTC.

This clonotype came up a few times. CDR3 nucleotides: TGTGCCAGCAACGCGGTGAACACTGAAGCTTTCTTT. As protein: CASNAVNTEAFF. The chain combines TRBV6-1 with TRBJ1-1, with D unclear. In germline, CDR1 is MNHNS, CDR2 SASEGT. The CDR3 is 12 amino acids. The V end lost 7 bases, the J end lost 0 bases, and 6 bases lay between the germline ends.

The chain carries TRBV11-2 and TRBJ2-1; D uncertain. Trimming cost V 1 base and J 3 bases, with 4 bases left between them. This CDR3 spans 13 amino acids. Germline values: CDR1 SGHAT, CDR2 FQNNGV. The CDR3 spells CASSLASYNEQFF. Written as DNA, the CDR3 is TGTGCCAGCAGCTTAGCGAGCTACAATGAGCAGTTCTTC.

The chain uses TRBV28 and TRBJ2-5; D is possibly TRBD1 or TRBD2 (6 bases each). The CDR3 runs 15 residues. CDR1 is MDHEN and CDR2 is SYDVKM in the germline V gene. The ends were cut back, 4 bases at V and 2 bases at J, with 14 bases in the middle. The DNA of the CDR3 is TGTGCCAGCAGTTCTCCGGGGGCACTTCAAGAGACCCAGTACTTC. Translating gives CASSSPGALQETQYF.

V gene TRBV7-2 combines with J gene TRBJ1-1; TRBD1 might be the D (5 bases). The CDR3 has 13 amino acids. Deletions cut 2 bases from V and 4 bases from J, with 8 bases between. CDR1 and CDR2 (germline): SGHTA, FQGNSA. CDR3 sequence: CASSLRGSTEAFF. The CDR3 DNA sequence: TGTGCCAGCAGCTTAAGGGGCAGCACTGAAGCTTTCTTT.